This TCR beta chain was documented in a study of shared clonotypes between healthy human individuals. The donors were all Caucasian adults (living in Nashville, Tennessee). Authors' data handling: ImmunoSEQ only sent back junction sequences with no quality scores, so filtering was done differently. Measured with immunoSEQ multiplex PCR; TCRdb has only the in-frame clones, and not every one. That table supplies the V and J calls and clone size; D and trimming were determined from the DNA. This table has roughly 500,000 clones, roughly 80% appearing once. With regard to this clone: Its antigen remains unknown.

Trimming removed 4 bases from V and 5 bases from J; junction bases left unmatched: 8. The CDR3 spans 15 residues. Germline CDR1 reads SEHNR; CDR2 reads FQNEAQ (reference sequence). General study points: Tissues were not sampled, only blood, and their repertoires likely differ.

The chain links TRBV7-9 to TRBJ2-1, with 7 bases aligning to TRBD1. The sample taken for sequencing was PBMCs. The source is a woman between 40 and 55 years old in good health. Some clones in this sample may be carry-over from other donors' samples. This CDR3 is CASSYPGQLHNEQFF. CDR3 DNA sequence: TGTGCCAGCAGCTACCCGGGACAGCTACACAATGAGCAGTTCTTC. Variable domain in full (rest from reference TRBV7-9 and TRBJ2-1): DTGVSQNPRHKITKRGQNVTFRCDPISEHNRLYWYRQTLGQGPEFLTYFQNEAQLEKSRLLSDRFSAERPKGSFSTLEIQRTEQGDSAMYLCASSYPGQLHNEQFFGPGTRLTVL.